The rows below give T cell receptor beta chains drawn from one sample of a study of T cells in localized non-small cell lung cancer. The table came from immunoSEQ multiplex PCR; TCRdb's copy has only in-frame clones and leaves some out. The sample records under 50,000 clones, around 86% being singletons. Sequenced here: peripheral blood mononuclear cells, sampled before any cancer treatment. These receptors originate from a man aged 35 to 69 with stage III lung adenocarcinoma. The CDR3 runs from the conserved cysteine through the conserved F or W. D genes are given only for firm matches. Some rows mark clone size as missing; the rest say once, few, many or name a class of expanded clone.

size	D	V	J	DNA	CDR3
NA	NA	TRBV5-6	TRBJ2-3	TGTGCCAGCAGCTTTGGCGGACCCCGCACAGATACGCAGTATTTT	CASSFGGPRTDTQYF
NA	TRBD1	TRBV5-4	TRBJ2-3	TGTGCCAGCTCCGACAGGGCAGGCGCAGATACGCAGTATTTT	CASSDRAGADTQYF
NA	NA	TRBV7-7	TRBJ2-7	TGTGCCAGCAGCTTAAGTGAGGGCTCCTACGAGCAGTACTTC	CASSLSEGSYEQYF
NA	TRBD1	TRBV5-1	TRBJ2-7	TGCGCCAGCAGGAAAGACAGGGCCTACGAGCAGTACTTC	CASRKDRAYEQYF
few	NA	TRBV10-2	TRBJ2-1	TGCGCCAGCAGTGAAACGAACCCGAGCATTAATGAGCAGTTCTTC	CASSETNPSINEQFF
NA	TRBD1	TRBV30	TRBJ2-7	TGTGCCTGGAGTCTGACAGGGATTCAATACGAGCAGTACTTC	CAWSLTGIQYEQYF
NA	NA	TRBV6-1	TRBJ2-3	TGTGCCAGCAGTCTGGGGTGGGACACAGATACGCAGTATTTT	CASSLGWDTDTQYF
NA	TRBD2	TRBV7-6	TRBJ2-3	TGTGCCAGCAGCTTAGGCGGGGGTGGCACAGATACGCAGTATTTT	CASSLGGGGTDTQYF
NA	NA	TRBV6-5	TRBJ1-5	TGTGCCAGCAGTTACGATAGCAATCAGCCCCAGCATTTT	CASSYDSNQPQHF
NA	NA	TRBV25-1	TRBJ2-5	TGTGCCAGCAGTGAACCCCGATCAGGGATAGAGACCCAGTACTTC	CASSEPRSGIETQYF
NA	TRBD2	TRBV10-1	TRBJ2-7	TGCGCCAGCTCAATAGCGGGGGAGCAGTACTTC	CASSIAGEQYF
NA	NA	TRBV9	TRBJ2-7	TGTGCCAGCAGCGCGAGTCAGGGCTACGAGCAGTACTTC	CASSASQGYEQYF
once	TRBD1	TRBV5-8	TRBJ2-7	TGTGCCAGCAGCTTATGGACAGGGACCTACGAGCAGTACTTC	CASSLWTGTYEQYF
NA	NA	TRBV11-2	TRBJ1-1	TGTGCCAGCAGCTCCCTCAGGGTGAACACTGAAGCTTTCTTT	CASSSLRVNTEAFF
NA	NA	TRBV5-6	TRBJ1-6	TGTGCCAGCAGCTTAGGGCGGCTTAATTCACCCCTCCACTTT	CASSLGRLNSPLHF
NA	TRBD1	TRBV6-5	TRBJ1-2	TGTGCCAGCCGGACAGGGGGCTACTATGGCTACACCTTC	CASRTGGYYGYTF
NA	TRBD1	TRBV4-1	TRBJ1-3	TGCGCCAGCAGCCAACATCGACAGGGGATCTGGGATAGCTCTGGAAACACCATATATTTT	CASSQHRQGIWDSSGNTIYF
NA	NA	TRBV11-1	TRBJ2-2	TGTGCCAGCAGCTTATCAGAGGGAGGGGGGACCGGGGAGCTGTTTTTT	CASSLSEGGGTGELFF
few	TRBD1	TRBV29-1	TRBJ1-4	TGCAGCGCCGCGGGACAGGGGAACGAAAAACTGTTTTTT	CSAAGQGNEKLFF
NA	NA	TRBV2	TRBJ2-4	TGTGCCAGCAGTGAAGGCTCCGGGGGAGGAAACATTCAGTACTTC	CASSEGSGGGNIQYF
NA	NA	TRBV5-1	TRBJ2-5	TGCGCCAGCAGCTTGGTGGGCCCGGGGGAGACCCAGTACTTC	CASSLVGPGETQYF
NA	TRBD2	TRBV27	TRBJ2-1	TGTGGAACTGGGCTAGCGGGGGACCCCGGGGGTGAGCAGTTCTTC	CGTGLAGDPGGEQFF
NA	NA	TRBV5-4	TRBJ1-1	TGTGCCAGCAGCTTGGAGTATCAGGGGGCTTTCTTT	CASSLEYQGAFF
NA	NA	TRBV5-6	TRBJ1-1	TGTGCCAGCAGCACTCTGAGGGGTAGGAATGAAGCTTTCTTT	CASSTLRGRNEAFF